One TCR beta chain is described in this entry. This record belongs to a study of blood T cell repertoires in COVID-19. Looking at the study overall: COVID-19 samples, acute and convalescent, were from the United States, Italy and Spain. Nucleic acid was either cDNA or gDNA, and it came from T cells, B-cell-depleted T cells, or PBMCs.

Germline-derived CDR1 and CDR2 are SGDLS and YYNGEE. The length of the CDR3 is 13 residues. Trimming pared 0 bases from V and 7 bases from J, leaving 10 bases between. In the study's own analysis: It was from reference gene primer amplification that nucleated cell counts were estimated. Here immunoSEQ multiplex PCR was the method, and the copy in TCRdb shows in-frame clones only, minus some. V and J calls and clone size are those listed in that table; D and trimming were worked out from the DNA. The profile shows about 220,000 clones, around 83% of them singletons. V is TRBV9 and J is TRBJ1-2; unclear D gene. The sample taken for sequencing was peripheral blood. This receptor was identified in a man aged 50 to 59 with active or convalescent COVID-19. The DNA for the CDR3 is TGTGCCAGCAGCGTAGTTACAAGTGGTGGCTACACCTTC. It encodes CASSVVTSGGYTF. The entire variable domain, with the rest obtained from reference TRBV9 and TRBJ1-2, is as follows: DSGVTQTPKHLITATGQRVTLRCSPRSGDLSVYWYQQSLDQGLQFLIQYYNGEERAKGNILERFSAQQFPDLHSELNLSSLELGDSALYFCASSVVTSGGYTFGSGTRLTVV.